A selection of T cell receptor delta chains follows, all from one sample in a study of gamma-delta T cells after stem cell transplantation. TCRdb re-called the RT-PCR reads via CATT. The sample records over 9,000 delta-chain clones, 1.3% being singletons. The sequencing input was gamma-delta T cells. All receptors come from a human donor. It is not recorded whose cells these are; they may come from a transplant donor. Both conserved end residues are part of each CDR3. Fields, in order: D gene, J gene, clone size, V gene, CDR3 protein, CDR3 DNA. A D gene is named only where the DNA matches it firmly. Where a row states a size, it is once, few, many or the class of an expanded clone; other rows omit it.

d_call: -; j_call: TRDJ1; clone_size: medium-sized; v_call: TRDV2; cdr3_aa: CACEALGTGTDKLIF; cdr3_nt: TGTGCCTGTGAAGCGCTGGGGACCGGCACCGATAAACTCATCTTT
d_call: TRDD3; j_call: TRDJ1; clone_size: few; v_call: TRDV2; cdr3_aa: CACDMVTGGYAMYTDKLIF; cdr3_nt: TGTGCCTGTGACATGGTTACTGGGGGATACGCTATGTACACCGATAAACTCATCTTT
d_call: TRDD3; j_call: TRDJ1; clone_size: -; v_call: TRDV2; cdr3_aa: CACDAVLGDTDGTDKLIF; cdr3_nt: TGTGCCTGTGATGCTGTACTGGGGGATACTGACGGCACCGATAAACTCATCTTT
d_call: TRDD3; j_call: TRDJ1; clone_size: medium-sized; v_call: TRDV2; cdr3_aa: CACDTITPSFHLGDTELIF; cdr3_nt: TGTGCCTGTGACACAATCACCCCCTCATTTCATCTGGGGGATACAGAACTCATCTTT
d_call: TRDD3; j_call: TRDJ3; clone_size: -; v_call: TRDV2; cdr3_aa: CACDPVLGDTHTWDTRQMFF; cdr3_nt: TGTGCCTGTGACCCAGTACTGGGGGATACGCACACCTGGGACACCCGACAGATGTTTTTC
d_call: TRDD3; j_call: TRDJ1; clone_size: many; v_call: TRDV2; cdr3_aa: CACDTVGGGYPDKLIF; cdr3_nt: TGTGCCTGTGACACCGTTGGTGGGGGATATCCCGATAAACTCATCTTT
d_call: TRDD3; j_call: TRDJ1; clone_size: medium-sized; v_call: TRDV2; cdr3_aa: CACDTMGDHGYTDKLIF; cdr3_nt: TGTGCCTGTGACACGATGGGGGATCACGGATACACCGATAAACTCATCTTT
d_call: -; j_call: TRDJ1; clone_size: medium-sized; v_call: TRDV2; cdr3_aa: CACDTLLEAGTDKLIF; cdr3_nt: TGTGCCTGTGACACGTTACTGGAGGCAGGCACCGATAAACTCATCTTT
d_call: TRDD3; j_call: TRDJ1; clone_size: -; v_call: TRDV2; cdr3_aa: CACDPLLGDRGTDKLIF; cdr3_nt: TGTGCCTGTGACCCTCTACTGGGGGATCGAGGGACCGATAAACTCATCTTT
d_call: TRDD3; j_call: TRDJ1; clone_size: few; v_call: TRDV2; cdr3_aa: CACDELGDTGGDKLIF; cdr3_nt: TGTGCCTGTGACGAGTTGGGGGATACTGGCGGCGATAAACTCATCTTT